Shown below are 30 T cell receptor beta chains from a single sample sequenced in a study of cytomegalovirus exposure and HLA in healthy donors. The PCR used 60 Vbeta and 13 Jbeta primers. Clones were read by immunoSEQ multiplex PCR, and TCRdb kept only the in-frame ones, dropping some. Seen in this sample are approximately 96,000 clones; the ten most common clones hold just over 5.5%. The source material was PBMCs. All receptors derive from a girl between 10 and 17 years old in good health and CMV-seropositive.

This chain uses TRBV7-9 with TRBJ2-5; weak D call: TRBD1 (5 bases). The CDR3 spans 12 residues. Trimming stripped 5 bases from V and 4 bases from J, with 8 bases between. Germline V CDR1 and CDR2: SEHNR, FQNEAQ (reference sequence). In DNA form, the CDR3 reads TGTGCCAGCAGCCAGGGCGGAGAGACCCAGTACTTC. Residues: CASSQGGETQYF.

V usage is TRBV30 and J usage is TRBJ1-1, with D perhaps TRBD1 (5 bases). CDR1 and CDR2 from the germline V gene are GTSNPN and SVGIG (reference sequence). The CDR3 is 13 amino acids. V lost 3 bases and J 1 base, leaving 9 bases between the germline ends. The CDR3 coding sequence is TGTGCCTGGAGAAGAGACAGGAACACTGAAGCTTTCTTT. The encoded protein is CAWRRDRNTEAFF.

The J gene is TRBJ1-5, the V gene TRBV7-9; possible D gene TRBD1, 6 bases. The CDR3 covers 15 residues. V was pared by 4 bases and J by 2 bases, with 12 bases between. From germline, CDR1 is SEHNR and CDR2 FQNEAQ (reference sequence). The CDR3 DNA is TGTGCCAGCAGCTACGGGGGGGCAGGCAATCAGCCCCAGCATTTT. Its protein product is CASSYGGAGNQPQHF. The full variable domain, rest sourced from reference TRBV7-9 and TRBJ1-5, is DTGVSQNPRHKITKRGQNVTFRCDPISEHNRLYWYRQTLGQGPEFLTYFQNEAQLEKSRLLSDRFSAERPKGSFSTLEIQRTEQGDSAMYLCASSYGGAGNQPQHFGDGTRLSIL.

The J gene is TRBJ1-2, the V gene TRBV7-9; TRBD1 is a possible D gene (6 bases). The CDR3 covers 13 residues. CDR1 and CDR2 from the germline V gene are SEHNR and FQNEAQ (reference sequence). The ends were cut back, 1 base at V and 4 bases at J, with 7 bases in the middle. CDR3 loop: CASSLGTAYGYTF. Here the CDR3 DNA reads TGTGCCAGCAGCTTAGGGACAGCCTATGGCTACACCTTC.

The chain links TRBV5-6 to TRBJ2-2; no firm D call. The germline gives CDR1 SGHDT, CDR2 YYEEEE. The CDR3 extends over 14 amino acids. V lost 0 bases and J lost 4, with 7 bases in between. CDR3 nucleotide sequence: TGTGCCAGCAGCTTGGAGCCCACCACCGGGGAGCTGTTTTTT. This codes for CASSLEPTTGELFF.

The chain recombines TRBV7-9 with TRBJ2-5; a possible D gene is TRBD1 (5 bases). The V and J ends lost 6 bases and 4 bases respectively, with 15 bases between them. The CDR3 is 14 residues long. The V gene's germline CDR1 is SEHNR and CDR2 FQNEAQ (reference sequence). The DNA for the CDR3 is TGTGCCAGCAGTCCAATGGGGCACGGAGAGACCCAGTACTTC. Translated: CASSPMGHGETQYF.

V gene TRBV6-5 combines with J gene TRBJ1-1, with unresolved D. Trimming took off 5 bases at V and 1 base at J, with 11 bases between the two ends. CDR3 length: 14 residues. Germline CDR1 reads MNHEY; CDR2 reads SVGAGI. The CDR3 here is CASSAERENTEAFF. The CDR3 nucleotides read TGTGCCAGCAGTGCGGAACGAGAGAACACTGAAGCTTTCTTT.

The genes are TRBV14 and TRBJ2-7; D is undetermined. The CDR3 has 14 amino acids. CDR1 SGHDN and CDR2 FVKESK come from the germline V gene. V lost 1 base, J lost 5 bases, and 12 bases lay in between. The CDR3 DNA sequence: TGTGCCAGCAGCCAAGGAGGCAGCAGCCACGAGCAGTACGTC. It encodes CASSQGGSSHEQYV.

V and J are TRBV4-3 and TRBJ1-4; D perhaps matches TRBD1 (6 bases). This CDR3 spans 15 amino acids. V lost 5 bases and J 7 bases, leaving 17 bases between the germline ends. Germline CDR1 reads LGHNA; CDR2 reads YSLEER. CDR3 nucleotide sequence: TGCGCCAGCAGCGGACTCAAACAGGGAAGTGAAAAACTGTTTTTT. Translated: CASSGLKQGSEKLFF.

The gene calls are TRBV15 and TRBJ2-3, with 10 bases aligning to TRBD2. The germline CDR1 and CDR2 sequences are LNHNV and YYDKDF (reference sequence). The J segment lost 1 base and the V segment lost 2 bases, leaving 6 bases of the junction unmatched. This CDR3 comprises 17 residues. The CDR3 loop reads CATSRPTSGTGTDTQYF. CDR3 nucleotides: TGTGCCACCAGCAGACCCACTAGCGGGACCGGCACAGATACGCAGTATTTT.

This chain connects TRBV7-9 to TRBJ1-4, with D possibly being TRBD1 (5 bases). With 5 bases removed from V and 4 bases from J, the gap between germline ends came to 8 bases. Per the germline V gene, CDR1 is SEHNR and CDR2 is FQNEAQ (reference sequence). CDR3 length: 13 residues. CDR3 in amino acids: CASSPGGNEKLFF. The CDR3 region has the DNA TGTGCCAGCAGCCCGGGGGGTAATGAAAAACTGTTTTTT.

Here the CDR3 DNA reads TGTGCCAGTAGTGTGATGGGACAGGGTTCCAATCAGCCCCAGCATTTT. Translating gives CASSVMGQGSNQPQHF. V and J are TRBV19 and TRBJ1-5; 9 bases line up with TRBD1. J gave up 3 bases and V 5 bases, and 8 bases lay outside the gene matches. CDR1 is LNHDA, CDR2 SQIVND, per germline (reference sequence). This CDR3 is built from 16 residues.

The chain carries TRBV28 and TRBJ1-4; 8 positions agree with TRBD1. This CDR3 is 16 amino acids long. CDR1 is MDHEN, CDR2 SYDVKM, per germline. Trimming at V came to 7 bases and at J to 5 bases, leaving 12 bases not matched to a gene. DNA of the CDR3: TGTGCCAGCACTTCGACTTCAGGGGGCTCCAATGAAAAACTGTTTTTT. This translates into CASTSTSGGSNEKLFF.

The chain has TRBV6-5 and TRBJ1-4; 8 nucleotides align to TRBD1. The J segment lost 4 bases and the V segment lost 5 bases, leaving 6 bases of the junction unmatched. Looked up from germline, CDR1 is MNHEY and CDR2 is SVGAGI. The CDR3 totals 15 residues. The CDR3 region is CASSPTGGYNEKLFF. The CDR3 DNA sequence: TGTGCCAGCAGTCCTACAGGGGGGTATAATGAAAAACTGTTTTTT.

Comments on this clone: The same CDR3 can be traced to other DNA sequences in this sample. The CDR3 DNA sequence: TGTGCCAGCAGCGCAAGGGGGCGGGACACCATATATTTT. Its protein is CASSARGRDTIYF. This chain uses TRBV7-2 with TRBJ1-3, with TRBD1 matching over 7 bases. CDR1 and CDR2 from the germline V gene are SGHTA and FQGNSA. After removal of 5 bases from V and 8 bases from J, the junction contained 6 bases not matched to a gene. The CDR3 loop spans 13 amino acids.

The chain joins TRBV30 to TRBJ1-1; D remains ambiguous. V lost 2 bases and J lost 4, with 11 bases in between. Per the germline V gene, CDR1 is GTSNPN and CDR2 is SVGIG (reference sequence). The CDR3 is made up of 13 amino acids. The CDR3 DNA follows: TGTGCCTGGAGTCCGACCCACAGCACTGAAGCTTTCTTT. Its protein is CAWSPTHSTEAFF.

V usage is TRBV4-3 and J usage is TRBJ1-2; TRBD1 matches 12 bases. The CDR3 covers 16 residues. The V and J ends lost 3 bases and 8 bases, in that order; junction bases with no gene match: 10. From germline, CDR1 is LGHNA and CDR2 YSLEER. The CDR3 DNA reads TGCGCCAGCAGCCAGGGGGGGGGACAGGGGGCGAGAGGCTACACCTTC. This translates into CASSQGGGQGARGYTF.

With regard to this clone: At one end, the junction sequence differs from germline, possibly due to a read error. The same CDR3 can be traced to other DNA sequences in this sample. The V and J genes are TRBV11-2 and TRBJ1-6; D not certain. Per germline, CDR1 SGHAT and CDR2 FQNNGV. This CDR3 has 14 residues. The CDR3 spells CASSSPGFNSPLHF. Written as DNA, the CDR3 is TGTGCCAGCAGCTCACCGGGATTTAATTCACCCCTACACTTT. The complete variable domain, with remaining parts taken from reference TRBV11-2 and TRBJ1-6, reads EAGVAQSPRYKIIEKRQSVAFWCNPISGHATLYWYQQILGQGPKLLIQFQNNGVVDDSQLPKDRFSAERLKGVDSTLKIQPAKLEDSAVYLCASSSPGFNSPLHFGNGTRLTVT.

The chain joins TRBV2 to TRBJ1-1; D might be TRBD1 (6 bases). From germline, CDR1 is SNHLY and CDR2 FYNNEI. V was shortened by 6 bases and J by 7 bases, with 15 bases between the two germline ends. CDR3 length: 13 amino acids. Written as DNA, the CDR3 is TGTGCCAGCAGGACGTGGGACACCGTTGAAGCTTTCTTT. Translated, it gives CASRTWDTVEAFF.

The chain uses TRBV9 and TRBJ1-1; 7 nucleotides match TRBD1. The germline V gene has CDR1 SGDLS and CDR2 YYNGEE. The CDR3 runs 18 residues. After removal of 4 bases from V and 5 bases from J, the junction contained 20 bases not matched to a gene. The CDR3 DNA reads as TGTGCCAGCAGCCCAGGGAGGACGGCTACAGGGGAGTGTACTGAAGCTTTCTTT. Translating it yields CASSPGRTATGECTEAFF. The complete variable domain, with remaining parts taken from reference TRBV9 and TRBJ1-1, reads DSGVTQTPKHLITATGQRVTLRCSPRSGDLSVYWYQQSLDQGLQFLIQYYNGEERAKGNILERFSAQQFPDLHSELNLSSLELGDSALYFCASSPGRTATGECTEAFFGQGTRLTVV.

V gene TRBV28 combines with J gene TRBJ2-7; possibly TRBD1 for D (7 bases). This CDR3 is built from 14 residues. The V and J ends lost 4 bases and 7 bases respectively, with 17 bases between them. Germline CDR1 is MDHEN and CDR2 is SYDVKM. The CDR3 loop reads CASSSLFRGEEQYV. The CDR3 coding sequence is TGTGCCAGCAGTTCATTATTCAGGGGGGAAGAGCAGTACGTC.

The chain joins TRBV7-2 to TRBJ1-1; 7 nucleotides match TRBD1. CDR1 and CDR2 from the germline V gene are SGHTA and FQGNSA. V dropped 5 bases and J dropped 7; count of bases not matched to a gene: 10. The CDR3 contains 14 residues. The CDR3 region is CASSGTRDRSEAFF. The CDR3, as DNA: TGTGCCAGCAGCGGCACCCGGGACAGAAGTGAAGCTTTCTTT.

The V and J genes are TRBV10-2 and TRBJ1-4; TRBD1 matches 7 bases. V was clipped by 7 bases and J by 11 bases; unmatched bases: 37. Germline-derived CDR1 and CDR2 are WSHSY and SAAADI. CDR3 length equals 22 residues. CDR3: CASTQVLGVARGQGERMMKLFF. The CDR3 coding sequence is TGCGCCAGCACACAGGTTCTTGGGGTCGCTCGAGGGCAGGGGGAACGAATGATGAAACTGTTTTTT.

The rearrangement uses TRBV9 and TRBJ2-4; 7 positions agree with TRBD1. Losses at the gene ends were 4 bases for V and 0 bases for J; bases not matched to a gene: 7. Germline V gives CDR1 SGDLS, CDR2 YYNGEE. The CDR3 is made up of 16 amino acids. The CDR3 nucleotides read TGTGCCAGCAGCCCCCGGGACAGCCTAGCCAAAAACATTCAGTACTTC. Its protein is CASSPRDSLAKNIQYF.

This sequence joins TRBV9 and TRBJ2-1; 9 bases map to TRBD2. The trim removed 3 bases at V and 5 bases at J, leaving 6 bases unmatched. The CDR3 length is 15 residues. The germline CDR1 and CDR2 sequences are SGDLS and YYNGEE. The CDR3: CASSGAGGTDNEQFF. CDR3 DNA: TGTGCCAGCAGCGGAGCGGGGGGCACGGACAATGAGCAGTTCTTC.

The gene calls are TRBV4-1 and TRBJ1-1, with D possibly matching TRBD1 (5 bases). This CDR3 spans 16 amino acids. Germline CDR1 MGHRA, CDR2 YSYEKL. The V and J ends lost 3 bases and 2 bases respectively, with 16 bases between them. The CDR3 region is CASSQGPQQVNTEAFF. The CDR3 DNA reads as TGCGCCAGCAGCCAGGGTCCTCAACAGGTAAACACTGAAGCTTTCTTT.

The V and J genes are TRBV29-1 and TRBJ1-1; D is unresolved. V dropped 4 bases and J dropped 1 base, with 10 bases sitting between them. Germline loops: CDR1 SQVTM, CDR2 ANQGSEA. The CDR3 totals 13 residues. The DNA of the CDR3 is TGCAGCGTTGGCCCAGTTACGAACACTGAAGCTTTCTTT. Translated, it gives CSVGPVTNTEAFF. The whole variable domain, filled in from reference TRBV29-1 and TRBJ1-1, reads SAVISQKPSRDICQRGTSLTIQCQVDSQVTMMFWYRQQPGQSLTLIATANQGSEATYESGFVIDKFPISRPNLTFSTLTVSNMSPEDSSIYLCSVGPVTNTEAFFGQGTRLTVV.

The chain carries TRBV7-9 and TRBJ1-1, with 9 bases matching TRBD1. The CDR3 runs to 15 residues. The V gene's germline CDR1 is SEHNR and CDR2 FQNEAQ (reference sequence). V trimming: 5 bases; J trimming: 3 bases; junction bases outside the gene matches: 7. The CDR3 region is CASSPQDRGHTEAFF. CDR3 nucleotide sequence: TGTGCCAGCAGCCCCCAGGACAGGGGTCACACTGAAGCTTTCTTT.

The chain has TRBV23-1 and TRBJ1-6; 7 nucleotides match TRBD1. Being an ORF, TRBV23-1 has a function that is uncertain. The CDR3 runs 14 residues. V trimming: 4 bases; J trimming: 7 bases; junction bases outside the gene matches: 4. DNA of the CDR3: TGCGCCAGCAGTCTCCGACAGGGCAATTCACCCCTCCACTTT. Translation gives CASSLRQGNSPLHF.

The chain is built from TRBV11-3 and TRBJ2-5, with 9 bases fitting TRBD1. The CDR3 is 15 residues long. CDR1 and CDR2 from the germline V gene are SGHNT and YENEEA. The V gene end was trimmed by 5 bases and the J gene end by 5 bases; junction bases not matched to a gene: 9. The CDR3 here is CASSPRQGDGETQYF. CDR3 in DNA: TGTGCCAGCAGCCCCCGACAGGGGGACGGGGAGACCCAGTACTTC.